This TCR beta chain came from a study of shared clonotypes between healthy human individuals. Trimming at V came to 5 bases and at J to 5 bases, leaving 9 bases not matched to a gene. The length of the CDR3 is 14 residues. Germline V gene sequence: CDR1 SGHDT, CDR2 YYEEEE. CD45RO negativity and positive selection for CCR7 defined naive CD8 cells, a population that excluded terminally differentiated effector memory CD45RA+ cells. Sequenced by immunoSEQ multiplex PCR; TCRdb stores in-frame clones only, minus some. The top ten clones hold more than 1.5% of a sample with around 1.9 million clones, just under 95% of them seen once.

V gene TRBV5-6 combines with J gene TRBJ2-7, with 8 bases matching TRBD2. Sequences were obtained from naive CD8+ T cells from PBMCs. The sequence was obtained from a man aged 18 to 30 in good health. Some clones in this sample may be carry-over from other donors' samples. CDR3 region: CASRVSGRGDEQYF. CDR3 DNA sequence: TGTGCCAGCAGGGTAAGCGGGAGAGGGGACGAGCAGTACTTC.